This TCR beta chain was captured in a study of blood T cell repertoires in COVID-19. About this clone itself: The junction does not match germline at one end; this may be a read error.

Generated by immunoSEQ multiplex PCR, the TCRdb table keeps only in-frame clones and is missing some. The sample includes more than 60,000 clones, around nine tenths seen only once; the top ten take less than 8.5%. The germline CDR1 and CDR2 sequences are LGHNA and YSLEER. The CDR3 sequence is 16 residues long. Sequencing was done on a sample of peripheral blood. This chain links TRBV4-3 with TRBJ2-6; D unresolved. This receptor was obtained from a human donor in a cohort sampled during active COVID-19. Here the CDR3 reads CANSQVPSSGANVLTF. In DNA form, the CDR3 reads TGCGCCAACAGCCAAGTGCCGAGCTCTGGGGCCAACGTCCTGACTTTC.